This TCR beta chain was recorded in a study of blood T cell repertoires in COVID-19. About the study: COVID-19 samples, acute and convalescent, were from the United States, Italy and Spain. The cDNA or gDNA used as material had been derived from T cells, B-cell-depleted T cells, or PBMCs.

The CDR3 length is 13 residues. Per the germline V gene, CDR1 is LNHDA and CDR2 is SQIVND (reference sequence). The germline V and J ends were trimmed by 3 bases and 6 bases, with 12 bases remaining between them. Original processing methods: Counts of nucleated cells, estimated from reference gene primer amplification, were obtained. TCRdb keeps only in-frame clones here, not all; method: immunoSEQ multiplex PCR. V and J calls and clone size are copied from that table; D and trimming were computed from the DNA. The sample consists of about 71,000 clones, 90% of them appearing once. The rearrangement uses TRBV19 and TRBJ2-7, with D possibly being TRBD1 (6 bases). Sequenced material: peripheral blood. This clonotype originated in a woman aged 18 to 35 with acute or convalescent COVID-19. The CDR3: CASSMGQGSEQYF. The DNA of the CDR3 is TGTGCCAGTAGTATGGGGCAGGGGTCCGAGCAGTACTTC.